This TCR beta chain was obtained from a study of a mutant IDH1 vaccine in newly diagnosed glioma. Study-wide background: In some groups vaccination began 4-6 weeks post-radiotherapy; others received it with temozolomide.

As regards this clone: The antigen is unknown.

Time point described: week 47, end of study. Every single dose of the vaccine, 300 ug of mutant IDH1 20-mer peptide, came with topical imiquimod. The CDR3 loop spans 14 amino acids. V was pared by 5 bases and J by 10 bases, with 22 bases between. CDR1 is SGHRS and CDR2 is YFSETQ in the germline V gene. The assay was immunoSEQ multiplex PCR, and TCRdb's table has in-frame clones only and misses some. The repertoire has about 34,000 clones, just under 90% of them found once; the top ten carry approximately 12%. V is TRBV5-1 and J is TRBJ2-7; the D call may be TRBD1 or TRBD2 (6 bases each). Sequencing used PBMCs, obtained from a glioma patient whose treatment included an IDH1 peptide vaccine. The source is a woman aged 25 to 39 with glioma. CDR3: CASSQEGATRGQYF. The CDR3 bases are TGCGCCAGCAGTCAGGAGGGTGCTACCAGGGGCCAGTACTTC.